One T cell receptor (beta chain) is described in this entry. The antigen remains undetermined. CDR1 and CDR2 (germline): SGHNT, YYREEE (reference sequence). CDR3 size: 15 residues. V was clipped by 1 base and J by 0 bases, with 11 bases between them. Adult donors, all healthy and HIV-negative, had no recent acute infections or vaccinations. In the CD4+ fraction, cells were divided into CD45RA+ naive and CD45RA-negative memory subsets. These data belong to a study of shared clonotypes between healthy human individuals. Study results and caveats: Rarefaction revealed incomplete sorted-subset sequencing despite large depth.

In the source study's methods: Filtering differed, since immunoSEQ gave only junction sequences and no quality scores. The assay was immunoSEQ multiplex PCR, and TCRdb's table has in-frame clones only and misses some. The V and J calls and the clone size are those of that table, but D and trimming were determined from the DNA. The table includes 2 million to 2.5 million clones, roughly 94% detected once. The sequencing sample was made of naive CD4+ T cells sorted from blood. Subset meaning: CD45RA+ positively selected. This receptor was obtained from a man between 18 and 35 years old in good health. The rearrangement links TRBV5-4 to TRBJ2-7; D uncertain. CDR3 nucleotides: TGTGCCAGCAGCTTGAAGCAACAGAGCTCCTACGAGCAGTACTTC. It is translated as CASSLKQQSSYEQYF. Full variable domain (rest looked up from reference TRBV5-4 and TRBJ2-7): ETGVTQSPTHLIKTRGQQVTLRCSSQSGHNTVSWYQQALGQGPQFIFQYYREEENGRGNFPPRFSGLQFPNYSSELNVNALELDDSALYLCASSLKQQSSYEQYFGPGTRLTVT.